These 10 T cell receptor beta chains share one sample of origin, sequenced in a study of shared clonotypes between healthy human individuals. Sequencing was performed with immunoSEQ multiplex PCR; in TCRdb, only in-frame clones are kept and a portion is missing. The repertoire holds about a million clones, around three quarters seen once, with 0.89% in the top ten. The sequenced material came from memory CD4+ T cells from PBMCs. Indicated subset: CD45RA-negative fraction. The receptors here all came from a young man in good health. Some clones in this sample may be carry-over from other donors' samples.

This chain joins TRBV4-1 and TRBJ2-2; tentative D call: TRBD1 (7 bases). V was clipped by 3 bases and J by 4 bases, with 15 bases between them. Per germline, CDR1 MGHRA and CDR2 YSYEKL. The CDR3 is made up of 16 amino acids. The CDR3 DNA reads TGCGCCAGCAGCCATAAATCAGGGGGAGGCACCGGGGAGCTGTTTTTT. Encoded protein: CASSHKSGGGTGELFF.

Comments on this clone: The germline gene is not matched at one end of the junction; a read error may be the cause. This chain connects TRBV2 to TRBJ2-7; 14 bases agree with TRBD2. Germline CDR1 and CDR2: SNHLY and FYNNEI. The CDR3 consists of 15 residues. The CDR3 reads CASREGTSGSHEQYF. In DNA, the CDR3 is TGTGCCAGCAGAGAAGGGACTAGCGGGAGCCACGAGCAGTACTTC.

The rearrangement uses TRBV6-1 and TRBJ1-6; no clear D gene. Per germline, CDR1 MNHNS and CDR2 SASEGT. The CDR3 has 12 residues. V dropped 2 bases and J dropped 12 bases, with 8 bases sitting between them. CDR3 loop: CASSEPGRPLHF. The CDR3 bases are TGTGCCAGCAGTGAACCCGGGCGACCCCTCCACTTT.

This sequence joins TRBV14 and TRBJ2-2; D possibly corresponds to TRBD2 (6 bases). This CDR3 contains 16 residues. Germline V gene sequence: CDR1 SGHDN, CDR2 FVKESK. The germline V and J ends were trimmed by 1 base and 5 bases, with 14 bases remaining between them. The CDR3 nucleotides read TGTGCCAGCAGCCAAGCCCCGGGGGAGTGGACCGGGGAGCTGTTTTTT. Translation gives CASSQAPGEWTGELFF.

The chain links TRBV6-5 to TRBJ2-5; D remains ambiguous. The CDR3 runs 14 residues. Germline CDR1 reads MNHEY; CDR2 reads SVGAGI. V lost 6 bases, J lost 5 bases, and 16 bases lay in between. CDR3 nucleotides: TGTGCCAGCAGACCGAGAGGAACCTGGGAGACCCAGTACTTC. Protein: CASRPRGTWETQYF.

With respect to this clone: Other nucleotide sequences in the sample specify the same CDR3. This CDR3 reads CASSYSTDTQYF. As DNA, the CDR3 is TGTGCCAGCAGCTACAGCACAGATACGCAGTATTTT. The chain recombines TRBV7-2 with TRBJ2-3; D gene uncertain. The CDR3 runs to 12 residues. Germline lookup yields CDR1 SGHTA and CDR2 FQGNSA. Trimming pared 4 bases from V and 0 bases from J, leaving 2 bases between. Complete variable domain (other parts from reference TRBV7-2 and TRBJ2-3): GAGVSQSPSNKVTEKGKDVELRCDPISGHTALYWYRQSLGQGLEFLIYFQGNSAPDKSGLPSDRFSAERTGGSVSTLTIQRTQQEDSAVYLCASSYSTDTQYFGPGTRLTVL.

The chain recombines TRBV28 with TRBJ2-7; no reliable D call. The CDR3 loop spans 15 amino acids. V lost 4 bases to trimming and J lost 4 bases, with 17 bases between them. The germline gives CDR1 MDHEN, CDR2 SYDVKM. The CDR3 spells CASSSTLFGPYEQYF. CDR3 DNA sequence: TGTGCCAGCAGTTCGACCCTCTTCGGACCTTACGAGCAGTACTTC.

V is TRBV5-1 and J is TRBJ2-3; D uncertain. Germline assignment: CDR1 SGHRS and CDR2 YFSETQ. The CDR3 spans 12 residues. V lost 0 bases and J 5 bases, leaving 4 bases between the germline ends. The CDR3, as DNA: TGCGCCAGCAGCTTGGACCGAGATACGCAGTATTTT. Protein product: CASSLDRDTQYF. Full variable domain (remainder filled in from reference TRBV5-1 and TRBJ2-3): KAGVTQTPRYLIKTRGQQVTLSCSPISGHRSVSWYQQTPGQGLQFLFEYFSETQRNKGNFPGRFSGRQFSNSRSEMNVSTLELGDSALYLCASSLDRDTQYFGPGTRLTVL.

This chain connects TRBV5-8 to TRBJ2-5; D remains unclear. This CDR3 region has 11 residues. Between the trimmed V and J ends, which lost 3 bases and 5 bases, there was a span of 5 bases. Germline values: CDR1 SGHTS, CDR2 YDEGEE. CDR3 loop: CASSSLETQYF. The CDR3 DNA follows: TGTGCCAGCAGCTCATTGGAGACCCAGTACTTC.

The gene calls are TRBV7-9 and TRBJ1-1, with a tentative D call TRBD1 (5 bases). Germline CDR1 is SEHNR and CDR2 is FQNEAQ (reference sequence). Trimming removed 6 bases from V and 8 bases from J, with 22 bases in between. The CDR3 is 15 amino acids. In DNA form, the CDR3 reads TGTGCCAGCAGTAGAGGGACCCAGCAGGGATCCGAAGCTTTCTTT. This gives the protein CASSRGTQQGSEAFF.